This T cell receptor (beta chain) comes out of a study of blood T cells in healthy people across ages. V shed 5 bases and J 2 bases; nucleotides not matched to a gene: 12. CDR1 SGHVS and CDR2 FNYEAQ come from the germline V gene. CDR3 length: 18 residues. Then a second PCR, running roughly 7 to 11 cycles, was carried out with a sample-barcoded 5' primer and a J-beta primer mix. There were at least 3 million CDR3-containing paired-end reads obtained from each sample. TCRdb recomputed calls from the 5' RACE reads with MiXCR, one row per CDR3 protein. The data show some 780,000 distinct CDR3 sequences, 56% seen once.

The rearrangement joins TRBV7-6 to TRBJ2-6, with 7 bases identical to TRBD1. Specimen: blood. The receptor was derived from a man aged 40-50 years in good health. The DNA of the CDR3 is TGTGCCAGCAGCCAAGGCCCCAGGGGGAAGGCTGGGGCCAACGTCCTGACTTTC. This codes for CASSQGPRGKAGANVLTF.